Listed below are T cell receptor beta chains from one sample, sequenced in a study of blood T cell repertoires in COVID-19. The protocol was immunoSEQ multiplex PCR, while the TCRdb copy is restricted to in-frame clones and leaves out a portion. The data hold around 270,000 clones, with approximately 88% observed a single time. Input material: PBMCs or T cells enriched from blood (not recorded which). These receptors were taken from a woman aged 35 to 49 who had been exposed to COVID-19. Both conserved end residues are part of each CDR3. A D gene is named only where the DNA matches it firmly.

J | D | V | CDR3
TRBJ1-2 | - | TRBV28 | CASSSPDSNYGYTF
TRBJ2-1 | TRBD2 | TRBV7-9 | CASSREPGLASYNEQFF
TRBJ2-2 | TRBD2 | TRBV7-2 | CASSFTSGSTGELFF
TRBJ2-1 | - | TRBV5-4 | CASSLGQVGHNEQFF
TRBJ2-1 | - | TRBV7-9 | CASSPSGLAYNEQFF
TRBJ2-7 | - | TRBV15 | CATSRDRAGKEQYF
TRBJ1-5 | - | TRBV13 | CASSSVRERPQHF
TRBJ1-5 | - | TRBV7-9 | CASSLAEGAYQPQHF
TRBJ2-5 | TRBD2 | TRBV7-2 | CASSLAPWASGGRGETQYF
TRBJ2-3 | TRBD2 | TRBV9 | CASSPSGGFTDTQYF
TRBJ2-1 | - | TRBV7-2 | CASSFGGLGNEQFF
TRBJ1-5 | TRBD1 | TRBV7-2 | CASSVEGASIQPQHF
TRBJ1-1 | - | TRBV10-3 | CAITGTGDTEAFF
TRBJ2-2 | - | TRBV12-1 | CASSSPYRDAGLTGELFF